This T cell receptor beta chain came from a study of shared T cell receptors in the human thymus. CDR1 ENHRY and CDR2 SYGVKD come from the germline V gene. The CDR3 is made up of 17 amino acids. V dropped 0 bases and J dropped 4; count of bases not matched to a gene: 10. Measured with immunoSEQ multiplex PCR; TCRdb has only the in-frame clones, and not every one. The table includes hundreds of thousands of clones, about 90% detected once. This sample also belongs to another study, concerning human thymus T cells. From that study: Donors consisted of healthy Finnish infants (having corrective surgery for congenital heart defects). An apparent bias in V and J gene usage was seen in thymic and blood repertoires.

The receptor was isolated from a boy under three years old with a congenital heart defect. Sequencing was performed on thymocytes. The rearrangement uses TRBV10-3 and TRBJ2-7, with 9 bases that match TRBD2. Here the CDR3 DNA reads TGTGCCATCAGTGAGTCCGTGTATAGCGGGAGTCGATACGAGCAGTACTTC. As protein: CAISESVYSGSRYEQYF.